This T cell receptor (beta chain) was sequenced for a study of graft-versus-host responses after intestinal transplantation (dated by TCRdb to the early 2020s). Context from the whole study: The transplants that recipients got were multivisceral, liver-intestinal, or isolated intestinal. Every recipient was given anti-thymocyte globulin induction, then maintenance tacrolimus and steroids for around three years. After intestinal transplantation, graft-versus-host and host-versus-graft alloreactive T cell clones in the graft, circulation and bone marrow were tracked using bulk TCR-beta CDR3 sequencing. Alloreactive clones were identified by sequencing pre-transplant mixed lymphocyte reaction products and comparing them with unstimulated pre-transplant donor and recipient T cells. Of the 20 to 25 intestinal transplant recipients enrolled in the cohort, one of whom was a retransplant, 3 patients without pretransplant specimens were excluded. Donor T cell macrochimerism was defined as a peak of at least 4% donor T cells among recipient peripheral blood mononuclear cells. Rather than being sequenced by the commercial service, samples from a few later patients were sequenced in-house on an Illumina MiSeq and processed with MiXCR. The full study reports these points: GvH clones were detected in recipient bone marrow, and some of these GvH clones were observed earlier in ileal mucosa or blood, consistent with an intestinal mucosal origin. The relatively low number and heterogeneity of intestinal transplant patients limited the conclusions. Early after transplant, declines in HvG clones were associated with peak levels of circulating GvH clones. Patients with donor T cell macrochimerism had high GvH to HvG T cell clonal ratios in their allografts.

Per the publication, the time point label means: cells obtained before transplantation from donor or recipient. CD3+CD4+ and CD3+CD8+ populations were FACS-sorted from unstimulated pre-transplant donor and recipient cells taken from spleen or lymph nodes. A note on this clone: Its antigen remains undetermined. No clone much larger than this one lies a single base away; base qualities are absent.

The germline V gene yields SGHRS for CDR1 and YFSETQ for CDR2. CDR3 length: 12 amino acids, cysteine to phenylalanine. The read is trimmed to its CDR3 DNA, 36 bases read in frame from base 1. V and J lose 3 bases and 8 bases, and a span of 9 bases separates them. Libraries were built with the immunoSEQ multiplex PCR assay. For most patients, genomic DNA was isolated with the Qiagen DNeasy Blood and Tissue Kit and shipped frozen to Adaptive Biotechnologies for TCR sequencing. For most patients, high-throughput TCR-beta CDR3 sequencing of genomic DNA was performed by Adaptive Biotechnologies. In the original analysis: TCR sequencing data for over 15 patients were retrieved from Adaptive's ImmunoSEQ software; a few other patients were processed with MiXCR and VDJtools. To correct CD4 versus CD8 sorting errors, any sequence found in both subsets at a frequency ratio below 5:1 was removed. CDR3 nucleotide sequences shared between donor and recipient were removed because the origin of such sequences could not be assigned. To count as alloreactive, a clone needed at least 2-fold expansion over unstimulated cells and a minimum CFSE-low frequency of 0.002% (template counts) or 0.001% (read counts). Clones detected in sequenced pre-transplant spleen, lymph node, or MLR CFSE-low populations of the donor or recipient were defined as mappable. The cumulative frequency of alloreactive clones was calculated as a percentage of all sequences, weighted by copy number. Sourced from immuneACCESS, this table was stored by TCRdb with only in-frame sequences that have V and J called. A share of the clones is absent; for the studies checked, an unresolved V gene accounts for under half, and the remainder has no known explanation. V and J calls and clone size are as listed in that table; D and trimming were resolved from the DNA. The sample data list fewer than 55,000 clones, and approximately 95% of these were observed just once. The ten largest account for 0.23% of the sample.

The chain couples TRBV5-1 to TRBJ2-1, with the D segment identity uncertain. This clonotype originated in a human donor who was the organ donor for an intestinal transplant. The sample consisted of unstimulated CD8+ T cells sorted from spleen or lymph node cells, taken before transplant. The nucleotide sequence reads TGCGCCAGCAGCTATATAGTGGATGAGCAGTTCTTC. The encoded protein is CASSYIVDEQFF.